This T cell receptor (beta chain) was identified in a study of shared clonotypes between healthy human individuals. Profiled with immunoSEQ multiplex PCR; TCRdb holds only in-frame clones, not every one. The sample yields about 450,000 clones, about 76% seen once. CDR1 is SGHTA, CDR2 FQGNSA, per germline. Trimming left V 3 bases short and J 2 bases short, with 9 bases between. The CDR3 extends over 14 amino acids. Nashville, Tennessee was home to all donors, each a Caucasian adult. V is TRBV7-2 and J is TRBJ2-3; D gene uncertain. The sequenced sample consisted of PBMCs. The TCR comes from a woman aged 40 to 50 in good health. Some clones in this sample may be carry-over from other donors' samples. CDR3 DNA: TGTGCCAGCAGCTTTGCCGGCTTCACAGATACGCAGTATTTT. Its protein is CASSFAGFTDTQYF. Full variable domain (rest looked up from reference TRBV7-2 and TRBJ2-3): GAGVSQSPSNKVTEKGKDVELRCDPISGHTALYWYRQSLGQGLEFLIYFQGNSAPDKSGLPSDRFSAERTGGSVSTLTIQRTQQEDSAVYLCASSFAGFTDTQYFGPGTRLTVL.